This T cell receptor (beta chain) appears in the sequencing data of a study of T cell responses to AZD1222 COVID-19 vaccine. As regards this clone: Its antigen is not identified.

The CDR3 contains 13 residues. Germline-derived CDR1 and CDR2 are SQVTM and ANQGSEA. V lost 4 bases and J lost 0, with 9 bases in between. Study-level results: Donors were chiefly white British, with a greater number of females, and clonal diversity was perhaps underestimated. Spike-specific TCR breadth rose after two AZD1222 doses, and depth rose as well.

The data were produced by immunoSEQ multiplex PCR, yet TCRdb's version contains in-frame clones alone and is incomplete. The table has 140,000 to 150,000 clones, about 93% seen once. The source material was peripheral blood, sampled on day 0 of AZD1222 vaccination. This clonotype originated in an adult in good health. The chain combines TRBV29-1 with TRBJ1-1; TRBD1 is a possible D gene (5 bases). The CDR3 DNA follows: TGCAGCGTTGTGGGACTACTGAACACTGAAGCTTTCTTT. It specifies CSVVGLLNTEAFF.